The present T cell receptor beta chain was sequenced within a study of OX40 agonist ivuxolimab in advanced cancers. About the study as a whole: The costimulatory receptor OX40 (CD134) was targeted by ivuxolimab, a fully human IgG2 agonistic monoclonal antibody. Intravenous ivuxolimab was administered to patients every 2 weeks at six dose levels: 0.01, 0.1, 0.3, 1.5, 3 and 10 mg/kg. Of the roughly 51 dose-escalation patients, hepatocellular carcinoma was present in around 19, melanoma in roughly 15, renal cell carcinoma in 9 and head and neck cancer in 9. In the dose-escalation cohort, approximately 83% of patients were male, and the mean age was 60 years with a range of about 20 to 90. Prior anti-PD-1, anti-PD-L1 or anti-CTLA-4 therapy was permitted, and checkpoint inhibitors had been received by around 39% of dose-escalation patients. Partial responses occurred in three dose-escalation patients: two with cutaneous melanoma and one with hepatocellular carcinoma. The point of sequencing TCRbeta in the periphery was to test whether ivuxolimab changed TCR sequence diversity and drove clonal T-cell expansion. The monotherapy dose-escalation portion (N = 52 patients) of the phase I ivuxolimab trial is reported in the paper. Overall study results and their limits: After ivuxolimab, more expanded clones were found on average in CD8+ T cells than in CD4+ T cells. Low levels of normalized T-cell clonal expansion were also seen in some patients who did not respond. At doses from 0.1 to 3.0 mg/kg, clonal expansion was seen in both CD4+ and CD8+ blood T cells between baseline and week 6. The antigen specificity of the peripheral T cells that underwent clonal expansion was not determined. Partial responders in the 0.1-3.0 mg/kg groups had among the lowest normalized peripheral clonal expansion, especially among CD8+ T cells.

CDR3 length: 12 amino acids, cysteine to phenylalanine. The only DNA kept is the CDR3, 36 bases in frame from the first base. The germline ends are 5 bases apart after V is trimmed by 4 bases and J by 4 bases. Per the germline V gene, SGHTS is the CDR1 and YDEGEE is the CDR2. Patients with autoimmune disease history or receiving systemic immunosuppression were excluded from the trial. Peripheral blood for TCR sequencing was collected from all dose cohorts at baseline, on cycle 4 day 1, and on cycle 7 day 1. The samples were drawn from a first-in-human, open-label, multicenter phase I dose-escalation trial of ivuxolimab. Adults with locally advanced or metastatic head and neck squamous cell, hepatocellular, melanoma or renal cell carcinoma were enrolled in the trial. CD4+ and CD8+ T cells were sorted separately from peripheral blood before TCR sequencing. As to this clone: Its binding antigen is unknown. No qualities accompany the bases; no much larger clone lies one base away.

Genomic DNA was extracted from sorted cells for sequencing of the TCRbeta CDR3 region. The immunoSEQ Assay was used for sequencing of TCRbeta CDR3 regions. TCRdb limited this immuneACCESS table to in-frame rearrangements with V and J called. A share of clones is missing; checked studies link under half to unresolved V genes, and the rest is unexplained. This sample has approximately 39,000 clones in its table, and 79% of those were observed once. Around 10% of the sample is taken by the ten largest. This specimen consisted of CD4+ or CD8+ T cells sorted from blood, obtained in a trial of the OX40 agonist ivuxolimab. This receptor was identified in an adult with an advanced solid tumor such as melanoma, head and neck, liver or kidney cancer. The chain is made from TRBV5-8 and TRBJ2-2; the D gene is unclear. The DNA sequence is given as TGTGCCAGCAGCCCGTTCACCGGGGAGCTGTTTTTT. Its product reads: CASSPFTGELFF. The CDR3 plus the reference TRBV5-8 and TRBJ2-2 genes for the other parts give the full variable domain: EAGVTQSPTHLIKTRGQQATLRCSPISGHTSVYWYQQALGLGLQFLLWYDEGEERNRGNFPPRFSGRQFPNYSSELNVNALELEDSALYLCASSPFTGELFFGEGSRLTVL.